This TCR beta chain was obtained from a study of blood T cell repertoires in COVID-19. For the study at large: PBMCs, B-cell-depleted T cells, or T cells were the source of the cDNA or gDNA that made up the material.

The V end was cut by 4 bases, the J end by 10 bases, with 14 bases between. The CDR3 loop spans 13 amino acids. Per germline, CDR1 ENHRY and CDR2 SYGVKD. Clones were sequenced by immunoSEQ multiplex PCR, and TCRdb holds only the in-frame ones, with some missing. Among 50,000 to 65,000 clones, about 88% were seen once, and the ten largest hold 3.5% to 4%. The TCR originated in a man between 65 and 79 years old with acute or convalescent COVID-19. The sample taken for sequencing was peripheral blood. The rearrangement uses TRBV10-3 and TRBJ2-1, with D maybe TRBD2 (7 bases). The CDR3 loop reads CAISVGGREEQFF. Written as DNA, the CDR3 is TGTGCCATCAGTGTGGGGGGGCGGGAGGAGCAGTTCTTC.